The rows below give T cell receptor beta chains drawn from one sample of a study of blood T cell repertoires in COVID-19. Libraries were prepared by immunoSEQ multiplex PCR; TCRdb keeps only in-frame clonotypes and omits some of them. The table lists more than 150,000 clones, 80% to 90% of them singletons. What was sequenced was peripheral blood. These receptors were taken from a woman between 35 and 50 years old with acute or convalescent COVID-19. CDR3s leave out the opening cysteine and the closing phenylalanine or tryptophan. The size entry is marked missing in some rows and otherwise reads once, few, many or a size class.

clone_size v_call cdr3_aa
- TRBV14 ASSQGQGEPNTIY
- TRBV7-8 ASSPYRVRGNQPQH
- TRBV15 ATSRGWRDQPQH
- TRBV9 ASSVDGRVEGYT
- TRBV27 ASSFGTGVDSSEKLF
- TRBV19 ASSPISGTSGTYEQY
- TRBV9 ASSVEDTWRGENEQF
- TRBV7-9 ASSHVVRGNDEQY
once TRBV4-1 ASSQAPGNLNYGYT
- TRBV4-2 ASSHTGDLDGYT
- TRBV5-1 ASTTGDLPYNSPLH
- TRBV4-1 TSSRDEAGSYEQY
- TRBV9 ASSVSGGGDGYT
- TRBV5-1 ASRPPDRGYGYT
- TRBV19 ASSITRGDNQPQH
- TRBV4-2 ASSQAGSSGEQY
once TRBV13 ASSLQGTYEQY
- TRBV5-1 ASSLPLTGTAQETQY
- TRBV7-9 ASSLDQTSGGANEQF
- TRBV9 ASSVASSNNEQF
- TRBV6-6 ASRLHSSYNSPLH
- TRBV23-1 ASSQTQTGPGEQY
few TRBV29-1 SAVSDTGTDTQY
- TRBV6-5 ASLREKGYGYT
- TRBV4-1 ASSQGALGGTEAF
- TRBV6-4 ASSDSPPSGTSTDTQY
- TRBV28 ASSRSRATYGYT
- TRBV25-1 ASSESGFTEAF
- TRBV4-2 ASSQDSGSISNEQF
once TRBV9 ASSETGNRSPLH
- TRBV14 ASSQYGMGNEQF
- TRBV7-8 ASSTENTEAF
- TRBV11-3 ASSPNPGQGGETQY
- TRBV5-4 ASSFAGRSYNEQF
- TRBV30 AWSVSRGGRGTEAF
- TRBV9 ASSVVGEMNTEAF
- TRBV7-3 ASSNSPGELF
- TRBV4-1 ASSEGTSGRYEQY
- TRBV9 ASSVAPSAFSGSSYNEQF
- TRBV27 ASSLYSRANTEAF
- TRBV6-1 ASSEMSLGTSQLSYNEQF